The entry that follows covers one T cell receptor beta chain sequence. Sequencing used immunoSEQ multiplex PCR; TCRdb keeps in-frame clones, though not all of them. The sample lists more than 110,000 clones, over 75% occurring once. V was pared by 6 bases and J by 7 bases, with 5 bases of the junction left unmatched. The CDR3 contains 11 residues. Germline CDR1 reads SQVTM; CDR2 reads ANQGSEA. Symptom resolution, clearance, or two negative PCRs marked the recovered donors of Cohort 3. This record belongs to a study of blood T cell repertoires in COVID-19. Turning to the study itself: Sources were T cells, B-cell-depleted T cells, or PBMCs; the material itself was cDNA or gDNA.

The receptor was derived from a woman between 50 and 59 years old who had recovered from COVID-19. J is TRBJ1-2 and V is TRBV29-1, with 7 bases identical to TRBD1. Sequenced material: PBMCs or T cells enriched from blood (not recorded which). The CDR3 bases are TGCAGCGTCCTGACAGGGCCTGGCTACACCTTC. It yields the protein CSVLTGPGYTF.